These 24 T cell receptor beta chains were sequenced from one sample in a study of CXCR3-negative and CXCR3-positive naive CD8 T cells (dated by TCRdb to about 2019). No antigen is known for these receptors. The sequencing machine was a NextSeq 550. The Human TCR Profiling Kit (MiLaboratory) was used to prepare UMI-labeled 5' RACE TRB cDNA libraries. TCRdb reprocessed the reads into one record per CDR3 protein sequence, lacking DNA. The record for this sample contains 130,000 to 150,000 distinct CDR3 sequences. The ten largest clones capture 0.25% to 0.3% of the sample. Here is what the overall study found, with its caveats: TRB CDR3s from CXCR3-positive naive cells showed higher hydrophobicity (lower Kidera factor 4), lower energy, and higher strength and volume indices than CXCR3-negative naive cells.

The sequenced sample consisted of naive CXCR3+ CD8+ T cells from blood. What this sample's cell subset or site label stands for: CD45RO-CCR7+CD27+CD95- naive CD8+ T cells expressing CXCR3 (TNR3+). These receptor sequences come from a human donor in good health. Some clones in this sample may be carry-over from other donors' samples.

The CDR3 loop is CASSPRLNTEAFF. The V and J genes are TRBV28 and TRBJ1-1. The CDR3 has 13 residues. In germline, CDR1 is MDHEN, CDR2 SYDVKM.

The chain employs TRBV6-5 and TRBJ1-1. The CDR3 is 16 amino acids. CDR1 and CDR2 (germline): MNHEY, SVGAGI. The CDR3 loop reads CASRHSTGPPYTEAFF.

The V gene is TRBV29-1, the J gene TRBJ1-3. The CDR3 contains 12 residues. Germline loops: CDR1 SQVTM, CDR2 ANQGSEA. CDR3 in amino acids: CSVTDSGNTIYF.

The chain carries TRBV7-6 and TRBJ1-2; no DNA is available, so the TRBD1 call from TCRdb remains unchecked. The CDR3 is 14 residues long. Germline CDR1 reads SGHVS; CDR2 reads FNYEAQ. The CDR3 here is CASSLGGQPDGYTF.

The chain carries TRBV10-3 and TRBJ1-1; TCRdb selects TRBD1, and the lack of DNA leaves this call unchecked. The CDR3 sequence is 16 residues long. CDR1 and CDR2 from the germline V gene are ENHRY and SYGVKD. This CDR3 reads CAKEDRGPRKGTEAFF.

The chain joins TRBV9 to TRBJ2-1; the TCRdb call, TRBD1, lacks DNA for checking. CDR1 and CDR2 from the germline V gene are SGDLS and YYNGEE. The CDR3 covers 16 residues. This chain's CDR3 is CASSLVRDNPRDEQFF.

CDR3 protein: CSVELTVTTSGANVLTF. The genes are TRBV29-1 and TRBJ2-6; TCRdb picks TRBD1, but there is no DNA to check that call. Looked up from germline, CDR1 is SQVTM and CDR2 is ANQGSEA. This CDR3 is 17 amino acids long.

This chain connects TRBV30 to TRBJ2-1; no DNA is available, so the TRBD2 call from TCRdb remains unchecked. The CDR3 spans 15 residues. Germline V gene lookup returns CDR1 GTSNPN and CDR2 SVGIG (reference sequence). The CDR3 here is CAWSGGEDFYNEQFF.

This rearrangement joins TRBV2 to TRBJ2-2; lacking DNA, the TRBD1 call made by TCRdb goes unchecked. The V gene's germline CDR1 is SNHLY and CDR2 FYNNEI. The CDR3 loop spans 14 amino acids. CDR3 sequence reads: CASTIGQGTGELFF. Drawing the rest from reference TRBV2 and TRBJ2-2, the complete variable domain is EPEVTQTPSHQVTQMGQEVILRCVPISNHLYFYWYRQILGQKVEFLVSFYNNEISEKSEIFDDQFSVERPDGSNFTLKIRSTKLEDSAMYFCASTIGQGTGELFFGEGSRLTVL.

This rearrangement joins TRBV20-1 to TRBJ1-1; there is no DNA to check the TCRdb D call of TRBD1. The CDR3 is made up of 13 amino acids. Looked up from germline, CDR1 is DFQATT and CDR2 is SNEGSKA (reference sequence). The CDR3 reads CSARSLGDSQAFF.

The genes are TRBV4-1 and TRBJ2-7. This CDR3 spans 13 amino acids. Germline CDR1 MGHRA, CDR2 YSYEKL. The chain's CDR3 is CASSLLAGNEQYF.

The rearrangement joins TRBV6-2 or TRBV6-3 to TRBJ2-1; there is no DNA to check the TCRdb D call of TRBD2. Germline CDR1 MNHEY, CDR2 SVGEGT. The CDR3 covers 16 residues. This CDR3 is CASSYGTSGVWGEQFF.

The chain has TRBV19 and TRBJ1-2; TCRdb calls TRBD1, which cannot be checked without DNA. Germline values: CDR1 LNHDA, CDR2 SQIVND (reference sequence). The CDR3 extends over 13 amino acids. The chain's CDR3 is CASSWAGNYGYTF.

V gene TRBV20-1 combines with J gene TRBJ2-7; TCRdb proposes TRBD2, but this gene call is untestable without DNA. Germline assignment: CDR1 DFQATT and CDR2 SNEGSKA (reference sequence). The CDR3 has 15 amino acids. CDR3 sequence reads: CSAREYLAGHYEQYF.

J is TRBJ2-2 and V is TRBV7-9; the TCRdb call, TRBD2, lacks DNA for checking. In germline, CDR1 is SEHNR, CDR2 FQNEAQ (reference sequence). CDR3 size: 17 residues. CDR3 sequence: CASSLSVEGIVTGELFF.

The chain recombines TRBV5-6 with TRBJ1-1; the D call of TRBD1 rests on TCRdb alone, since no DNA is present to check it. Per the germline V gene, CDR1 is SGHDT and CDR2 is YYEEEE. The CDR3 is made up of 16 amino acids. The CDR3 sequence is CASSPPKKVMNTEAFF. The full variable domain, rest sourced from reference TRBV5-6 and TRBJ1-1, is DAGVTQSPTHLIKTRGQQVTLRCSPKSGHDTVSWYQQALGQGPQFIFQYYEEEERQRGNFPDRFSGHQFPNYSSELNVNALLLGDSALYLCASSPPKKVMNTEAFFGQGTRLTVV.

V usage is TRBV19 and J usage is TRBJ1-5. The length of the CDR3 is 14 residues. The germline V gene has CDR1 LNHDA and CDR2 SQIVND (reference sequence). The CDR3 sequence: CASSIGQNNQPQHF. Looking up the rest from reference TRBV19 and TRBJ1-5 gives the full variable domain: DGGITQSPKYLFRKEGQNVTLSCEQNLNHDAMYWYRQDPGQGLRLIYYSQIVNDFQKGDIAEGYSVSREKKESFPLTVTSAQKNPTAFYLCASSIGQNNQPQHFGDGTRLSIL.

The chain has TRBV3-1 and TRBJ2-7. The germline CDR1 and CDR2 sequences are LGHDT and YNNKEL (reference sequence). This CDR3 has 15 amino acids. CDR3 in amino acids: CASSQGPFQVDEQYF.

The chain combines TRBV29-1 with TRBJ2-7. The CDR3 runs 11 residues. Per the germline V gene, CDR1 is SQVTM and CDR2 is ANQGSEA. CDR3 sequence: CSVRVELGQYF.

CDR3 sequence: CSAREGGTDTQYF. V usage is TRBV20-1 and J usage is TRBJ2-3; TCRdb's D call of TRBD1 is untestable without DNA. The CDR3 length is 13 residues. Germline values: CDR1 DFQATT, CDR2 SNEGSKA (reference sequence).

The genes are TRBV20-1 and TRBJ2-7. This CDR3 spans 15 amino acids. Germline V gene lookup returns CDR1 DFQATT and CDR2 SNEGSKA (reference sequence). The CDR3 loop is CSARDASGEDYEQYF.

The rearrangement uses TRBV4-1 and TRBJ2-5; TCRdb's D gene call, TRBD2, goes unchecked for lack of DNA. In germline, CDR1 is MGHRA, CDR2 YSYEKL. This CDR3 has 17 residues. The CDR3 spells CASSQVGLAGGGETQYF.

The chain uses TRBV6-2 or TRBV6-3 and TRBJ2-7; TCRdb outputs TRBD1, but without DNA this stays unchecked. In germline, CDR1 is MNHEY, CDR2 SVGEGT. CDR3 length: 13 amino acids. The CDR3 region is CATALDPGYEQYF.

This chain connects TRBV12-3 or TRBV12-4 to TRBJ2-7; the D gene TCRdb calls, TRBD2, cannot be checked with no DNA. The CDR3 covers 18 residues. The CDR3 protein is CASSLASVGLAGDYEQYF.